A single sample gave rise to the 20 T cell receptor beta chains below, sequenced in a study of blood T cell repertoires in COVID-19. The assay was immunoSEQ multiplex PCR, and TCRdb's table has in-frame clones only and misses some. The table lists about 340,000 clones, around 83% of them singletons. The sequenced material came from peripheral blood. The source of these receptors is a man aged 25-45 years with active or convalescent COVID-19.

In regard to this clone: Distinct nucleotide sequences in the sample also encode this CDR3. V is TRBV30 and J is TRBJ1-6; no firm D call. Trimming removed 2 bases at V and 10 bases at J, with 12 bases between. Looked up from germline, CDR1 is GTSNPN and CDR2 is SVGIG (reference sequence). CDR3 length equals 13 residues. CDR3 amino acids: CAWSRGLGSPLHF. The CDR3 DNA sequence: TGTGCCTGGAGTCGAGGCTTAGGCTCACCCCTCCACTTT.

This chain joins TRBV5-1 and TRBJ1-1, with 9 bases matching TRBD1. This CDR3 has 17 amino acids. Germline CDR1 SGHRS, CDR2 YFSETQ. Unmatched junction bases numbered 10, after V lost 3 bases and J lost 1 base. The CDR3 DNA follows: TGCGCCAGCAGCTCCGGGACAGGGTACGGTGGGAACACTGAAGCTTTCTTT. Protein product: CASSSGTGYGGNTEAFF.

This CDR3 reads CAAQQGSLFPQHF. The CDR3 nucleotides read TGTGCCGCCCAACAGGGGTCATTGTTTCCCCAGCATTTT. The gene calls are TRBV19 and TRBJ1-5; 7 bases fit TRBD1. CDR1 and CDR2 (germline): LNHDA, SQIVND (reference sequence). Trimming removed 11 bases from V and 10 bases from J; junction bases left unmatched: 14. CDR3 size: 13 residues.

This chain joins TRBV18 and TRBJ2-7, with 11 bases aligning to TRBD1. This CDR3 has 17 residues. Germline CDR1 and CDR2: KGHSH and LQKENI. With V trimmed by 3 bases and J by 6 bases, 13 bases remained unmatched. The chain's CDR3 is CASSPSVSGTGGGEQYF. CDR3 in DNA: TGTGCCAGCTCACCTTCGGTCTCCGGGACAGGGGGTGGCGAGCAGTACTTC.

The V and J genes are TRBV19 and TRBJ2-2; 8 nucleotides match TRBD1. Germline CDR1 reads LNHDA; CDR2 reads SQIVND (reference sequence). With V trimmed by 4 bases and J by 2 bases, 3 bases remained unmatched. The CDR3 is 15 residues long. In DNA form, the CDR3 reads TGTGCCAGTAGTACAGGGGGCCGTAACACCGGGGAGCTGTTTTTT. Residues: CASSTGGRNTGELFF.

V gene TRBV4-2 combines with J gene TRBJ2-3; D is unresolved. The V gene lost 5 bases and the J gene lost 0 bases, with 15 bases spanning the gap. From germline, CDR1 is LGHNA and CDR2 YNFKEQ. The CDR3 has 16 residues. DNA for the CDR3: TGTGCCAGCAGCTGGCTAGACCGAGAAAGCACAGATACGCAGTATTTT. Translated: CASSWLDRESTDTQYF.

A single count supports this clone. The chain couples TRBV11-2 to TRBJ1-5; D is undetermined. Germline CDR1 and CDR2: SGHAT and FQNNGV. The CDR3 covers 13 residues. Trimming stripped 1 base from V and 3 bases from J, with 4 bases between. CDR3 sequence reads: CASSLAYNQPQHF. The CDR3 bases are TGTGCCAGCAGCTTAGCCTACAATCAGCCCCAGCATTTT.

This clone was picked up a small number of times. V usage is TRBV12-3 or TRBV12-4 and J usage is TRBJ1-3; D unclear. The CDR3 sequence is 13 residues long. V lost 3 bases to trimming and J lost 6 bases, with 9 bases between them. The CDR3 spells CASSFKRVNTIYF. CDR3 nucleotides: TGTGCCAGCAGTTTCAAGCGTGTAAACACCATATATTTT.

The J gene is TRBJ1-3, the V gene TRBV4-3, with TRBD1 identical over 8 bases. The CDR3 is 16 residues long. Germline CDR1 LGHNA, CDR2 YSLEER. The ends lost 3 bases at V and 1 base at J; junction bases unmatched: 5. The CDR3 sequence: CASSQSYRGSGNTIYF. The CDR3 bases are TGCGCCAGCAGCCAGTCATACAGGGGGTCTGGAAACACCATATATTTT.

The chain combines TRBV29-1 with TRBJ2-1, with unresolved D. This CDR3 has 14 residues. The V end was cut by 4 bases, the J end by 0 bases, with 10 bases between. The germline V gene encodes CDR1 SQVTM and CDR2 ANQGSEA. CDR3 nucleotide sequence: TGCAGCGTTGTTGGGCAGAGCTCCTACAATGAGCAGTTCTTC. This codes for CSVVGQSSYNEQFF.

This chain connects TRBV19 to TRBJ2-2; 7 nucleotides match TRBD1. This CDR3 is 14 amino acids long. After removal of 6 bases from V and 0 bases from J, the junction contained 1 base not matched to a gene. Germline V gene data show CDR1 as LNHDA and CDR2 as SQIVND (reference sequence). Written as DNA, the CDR3 is TGTGCCAGTAGGACAGGGACGAACACCGGGGAGCTGTTTTTT. This translates into CASRTGTNTGELFF.

This clone is a singleton in its sample. The V call is TRBV3-1 (or the pseudogene TRBV3-2), the J call TRBJ2-1; the match to TRBD2 covers 7 bases. With 3 bases clipped from V and 1 base from J, the junction kept 6 bases outside the gene matches. Germline-derived CDR1 and CDR2 are LGHDT and YNNKEL (reference sequence). This CDR3 has 16 amino acids. The DNA of the CDR3 is TGTGCCAGCAGCCAGGGCGGGAGTAGATCCTACAATGAGCAGTTCTTC. This encodes CASSQGGSRSYNEQFF.

A word on this clone: At one of its ends the junction is not consistent with the germline gene, which may arise from a read error. The chain uses TRBV2 and TRBJ2-3, with D possibly TRBD2 on 9 matching bases. Germline CDR1 is SNHLY and CDR2 is FYNNEI. The CDR3 sequence is 14 residues long. The CDR3 reads CATYRGTSTDTQYF. The CDR3 nucleotides read TGTGCCACATACAGGGGGACTAGCACGGATACGCAGTATTTT.

CDR3 in amino acids: CASSLDVGGGQGGNEQFF. CDR3 nucleotides: TGTGCCAGCAGCTTAGACGTCGGTGGGGGACAGGGAGGCAATGAGCAGTTCTTC. The chain couples TRBV11-3 to TRBJ2-1; 9 bases line up with TRBD1. The CDR3 is made up of 18 amino acids. Trimming removed 0 bases from V and 6 bases from J; junction bases left unmatched: 12. Germline lookup yields CDR1 SGHNT and CDR2 YENEEA.

The chain has TRBV6-1 and TRBJ1-1; weak D call: TRBD1 (6 bases). Trimming cost V 3 bases and J 4 bases, with 15 bases left between them. This CDR3 spans 15 amino acids. Germline CDR1 MNHNS, CDR2 SASEGT. The CDR3 DNA sequence: TGTGCCAGCAGTGATTTTGCGGGGGGCTTCACTGAAGCTTTCTTT. Amino acid sequence: CASSDFAGGFTEAFF.

The chain combines TRBV5-1 with TRBJ2-5, with 10 bases aligning to TRBD1. Germline-derived CDR1 and CDR2 are SGHRS and YFSETQ. V lost 2 bases, J lost 4 bases, and 5 bases stayed unmatched. The CDR3 loop spans 15 amino acids. For the CDR3, the DNA is TGCGCCAGCAGCTTTCCGGGACAGGGGAGAGAGACCCAGTACTTC. This sequence encodes CASSFPGQGRETQYF.

The chain combines TRBV2 with TRBJ1-6, with 7 bases identical to TRBD1. This CDR3 region has 16 residues. The germline V gene has CDR1 SNHLY and CDR2 FYNNEI. V lost 5 bases, J lost 0 bases, and 4 bases stayed unmatched. CDR3 protein: CASSSTGSSYNSPLHF. DNA for the CDR3: TGTGCCAGCAGTTCGACAGGGAGCTCCTATAATTCACCCCTCCACTTT. Drawing the rest from reference TRBV2 and TRBJ1-6, the complete variable domain is EPEVTQTPSHQVTQMGQEVILRCVPISNHLYFYWYRQILGQKVEFLVSFYNNEISEKSEIFDDQFSVERPDGSNFTLKIRSTKLEDSAMYFCASSSTGSSYNSPLHFGNGTRLTVT.

The chain employs TRBV28 and TRBJ2-4; 11 positions match TRBD2. The CDR3 runs 14 residues. V trimming: 5 bases; J trimming: 7 bases; junction bases outside the gene matches: 4. Germline loops: CDR1 MDHEN, CDR2 SYDVKM. Written as DNA, the CDR3 is TGTGCCAGCAGTCCACTAGCGGGAGCTAACATTCAGTACTTC. This translates into CASSPLAGANIQYF.

This clone was seen only a few times. This sequence joins TRBV4-2 and TRBJ1-5; 8 nucleotides align to TRBD1. Germline CDR1 LGHNA, CDR2 YNFKEQ. V trimming: 0 bases; J trimming: 6 bases; junction bases outside the gene matches: 7. The CDR3 is 16 amino acids. The CDR3 DNA is TGTGCCAGCAGCCAAGAACAGGGGGATGGTTCTCAGCCCCAGCATTTT. Protein product: CASSQEQGDGSQPQHF.

With regard to this clone: The same CDR3 arises from other DNA sequences in this sample as well. The chain employs TRBV4-2 and TRBJ2-7, with 9 bases that match TRBD2. The V segment lost 5 bases and the J segment 9 bases; nucleotides outside the gene matches: 11. Germline V gives CDR1 LGHNA, CDR2 YNFKEQ. The length of the CDR3 is 14 residues. CDR3 sequence (DNA): TGTGCCAGCAGCAGGTTAGCGGGAGAAAAGGCGCAGTACTTC. It is translated as CASSRLAGEKAQYF.